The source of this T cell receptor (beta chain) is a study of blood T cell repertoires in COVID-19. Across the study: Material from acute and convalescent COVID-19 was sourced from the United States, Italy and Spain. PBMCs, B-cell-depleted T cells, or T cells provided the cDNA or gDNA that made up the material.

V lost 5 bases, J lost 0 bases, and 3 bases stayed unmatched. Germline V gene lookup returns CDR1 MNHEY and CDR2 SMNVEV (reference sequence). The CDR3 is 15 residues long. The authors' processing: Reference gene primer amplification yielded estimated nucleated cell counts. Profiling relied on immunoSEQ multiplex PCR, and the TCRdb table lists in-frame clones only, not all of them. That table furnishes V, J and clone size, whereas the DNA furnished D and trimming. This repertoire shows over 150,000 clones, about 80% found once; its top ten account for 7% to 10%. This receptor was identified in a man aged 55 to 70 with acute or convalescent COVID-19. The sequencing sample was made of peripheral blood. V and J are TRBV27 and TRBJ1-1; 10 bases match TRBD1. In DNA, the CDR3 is TGTGCCAGCAGTCTGACAGGGGGCTTGAACACTGAAGCTTTCTTT. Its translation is CASSLTGGLNTEAFF.